This record looks at one TCR beta chain sequence and its context. This clonotype was detected ten times or more. Its antigen is currently not known. Base qualities are not provided; no much larger clone lies one nucleotide away. Sequencer: Illumina HiSeq 2500. TCR beta libraries were prepared by quantitative 5'-RACE with molecular barcodes. On the authors' methods: Disease-linked TCR variants were identified with a new computational method built on a probabilistic model of VDJ rearrangement. TCRdb applied fastp at Q25 and MiXCR to the public reads, then kept only in-frame beta chains. Rows are unified per CDR3 protein, each entry keeping the most common DNA and genes. The V and J calls, along with clone size, are taken from TCRdb and not from the paper's own processing. The sample table records about 800,000 distinct CDR3 sequences; about 12% of these occur just once. The leading ten clones occupy more than 0.5% of the sample.

The data derive from a study of CD8 T cells in ankylosing spondylitis (dated by TCRdb to about 2017). With regard to the full study: To find TCR variants linked to disease, the study profiled T cell receptor beta repertoires in ankylosing spondylitis patients and healthy donors. Peripheral blood was sampled, and synovial fluid was also collected from ankylosing spondylitis patients. The full study cohort comprised some 27 ankylosing spondylitis patients and 85 to 120 healthy donors. Points the paper makes about the study in general: The disease-linked clones were reported as significantly enriched in matched synovial fluid samples from ankylosing spondylitis patients. Some motif variants had previously been reported in the synovial fluid and blood of reactive arthritis patients, which suggests shared mechanisms of disease initiation. Blood from ankylosing spondylitis patients appeared to be characterized by a TCR beta motif made up of about 8 highly homologous amino acid variants. A CD8+ phenotype was shown by the disease-linked clones, which were found at relatively low frequencies in peripheral blood.

The germline V gene sets CDR1 to MNHEY and CDR2 to SVGAGI. The junction shows trimming of 3 bases on V and 8 bases on J, plus 13 bases between the germline ends. The CDR3 spans 13 residues, from the cysteine through the phenylalanine. The sequence is cut down to CDR3 DNA, 39 bases in frame from base 1. This TCR came from a male donor with ankylosing spondylitis. The V and J segments used are TRBV6-5 and TRBJ1-2; the D gene remains uncertain. Sample: blood, either unsorted or a sorted T cell fraction (not recorded which). CDR3 protein: CASSYTVGLGYTF. The nucleotide sequence is given as TGTGCCAGCAGTTATACTGTGGGGTTGGGCTACACCTTC.